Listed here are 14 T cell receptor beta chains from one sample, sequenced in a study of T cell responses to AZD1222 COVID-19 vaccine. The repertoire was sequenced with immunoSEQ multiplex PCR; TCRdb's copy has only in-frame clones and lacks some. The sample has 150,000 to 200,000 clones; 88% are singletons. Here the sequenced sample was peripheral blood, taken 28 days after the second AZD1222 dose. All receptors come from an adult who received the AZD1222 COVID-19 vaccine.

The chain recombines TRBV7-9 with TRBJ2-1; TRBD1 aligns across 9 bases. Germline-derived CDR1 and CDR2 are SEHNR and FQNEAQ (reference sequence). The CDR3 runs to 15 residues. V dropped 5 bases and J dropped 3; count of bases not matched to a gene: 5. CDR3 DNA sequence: TGTGCCAGCAGCCGGGGACAGGGTAACTACAATGAGCAGTTCTTC. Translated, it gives CASSRGQGNYNEQFF.

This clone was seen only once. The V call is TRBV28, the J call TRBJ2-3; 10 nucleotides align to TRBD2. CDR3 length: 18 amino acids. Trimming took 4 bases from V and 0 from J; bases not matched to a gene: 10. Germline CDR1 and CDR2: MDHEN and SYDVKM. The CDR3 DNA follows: TGTGCCAGCAGTTCACGCCTTCTAGCGGGGGCCAGCACAGATACGCAGTATTTT. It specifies CASSSRLLAGASTDTQYF.

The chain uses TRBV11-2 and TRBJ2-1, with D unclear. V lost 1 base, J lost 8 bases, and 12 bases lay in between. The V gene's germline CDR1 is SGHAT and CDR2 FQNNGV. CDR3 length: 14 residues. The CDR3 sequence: CASSLGLKVDEQFF. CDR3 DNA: TGTGCCAGCAGCTTAGGATTGAAAGTCGATGAGCAGTTCTTC.

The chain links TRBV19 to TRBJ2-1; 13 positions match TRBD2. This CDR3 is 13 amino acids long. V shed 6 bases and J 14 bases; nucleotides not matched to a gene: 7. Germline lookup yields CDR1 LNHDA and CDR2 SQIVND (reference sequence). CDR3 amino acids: CASRGLAGSKEFF. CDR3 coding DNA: TGTGCCAGTAGGGGACTAGCGGGATCCAAGGAGTTCTTC.

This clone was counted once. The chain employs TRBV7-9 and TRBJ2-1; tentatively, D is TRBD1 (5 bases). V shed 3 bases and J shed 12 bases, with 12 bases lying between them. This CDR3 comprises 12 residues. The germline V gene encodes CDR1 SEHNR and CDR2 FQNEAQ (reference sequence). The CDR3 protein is CASSLSLRGQFF. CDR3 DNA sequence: TGTGCCAGCAGCTTGAGTCTAAGGGGGCAGTTCTTC.

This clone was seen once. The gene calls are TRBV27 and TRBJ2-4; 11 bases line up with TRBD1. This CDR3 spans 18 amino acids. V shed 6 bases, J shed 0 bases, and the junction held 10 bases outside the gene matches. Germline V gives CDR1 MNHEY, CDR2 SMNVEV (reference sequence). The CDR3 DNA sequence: TGTGCCAGCAGCCAGGACAGGGGGCAGTTTTCAGCCAAAAACATTCAGTACTTC. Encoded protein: CASSQDRGQFSAKNIQYF.

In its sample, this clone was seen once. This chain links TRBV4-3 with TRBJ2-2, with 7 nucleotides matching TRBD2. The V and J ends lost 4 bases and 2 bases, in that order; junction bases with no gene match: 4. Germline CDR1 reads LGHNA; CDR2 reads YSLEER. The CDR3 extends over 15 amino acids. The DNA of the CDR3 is TGCGCCAGCAGCCGGGACTACCAAAACACCGGGGAGCTGTTTTTT. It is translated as CASSRDYQNTGELFF.

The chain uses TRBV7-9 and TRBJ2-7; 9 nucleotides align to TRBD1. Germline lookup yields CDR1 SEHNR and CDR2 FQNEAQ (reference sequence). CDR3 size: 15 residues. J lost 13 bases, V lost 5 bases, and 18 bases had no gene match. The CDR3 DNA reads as TGTGCCAGCAGCCCCCTTCCGTCACAGGGGGCGATGGTCTACTTC. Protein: CASSPLPSQGAMVYF. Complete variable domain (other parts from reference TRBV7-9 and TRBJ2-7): DTGVSQNPRHKITKRGQNVTFRCDPISEHNRLYWYRQTLGQGPEFLTYFQNEAQLEKSRLLSDRFSAERPKGSFSTLEIQRTEQGDSAMYLCASSPLPSQGAMVYFGPGTRLTVT.

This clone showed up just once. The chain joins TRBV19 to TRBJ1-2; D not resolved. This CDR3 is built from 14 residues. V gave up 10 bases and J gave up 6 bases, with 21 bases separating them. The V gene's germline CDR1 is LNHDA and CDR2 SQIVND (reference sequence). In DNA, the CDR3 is TGTGCCACCGTACGGACGGGGAGGATGGATGGCTACACCTTC. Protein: CATVRTGRMDGYTF.

This CDR3 reads CASSGRGKSSYNEQFF. CDR3 nucleotides: TGTGCCAGCAGTGGCAGGGGGAAGAGCTCCTACAATGAGCAGTTCTTC. This sequence joins TRBV9 and TRBJ2-1, with 7 positions matching TRBD1. The CDR3 is 16 amino acids. Germline lookup yields CDR1 SGDLS and CDR2 YYNGEE. J was trimmed by 0 bases and V by 5 bases; bases with no gene match: 8.

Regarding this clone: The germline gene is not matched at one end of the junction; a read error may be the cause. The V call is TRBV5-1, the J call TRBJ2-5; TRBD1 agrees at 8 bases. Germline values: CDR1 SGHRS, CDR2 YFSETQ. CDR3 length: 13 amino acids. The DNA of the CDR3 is TGCGCCAACAGCTTGACAGGGGAAGAGACCCAGTACTTC. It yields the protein CANSLTGEETQYF.

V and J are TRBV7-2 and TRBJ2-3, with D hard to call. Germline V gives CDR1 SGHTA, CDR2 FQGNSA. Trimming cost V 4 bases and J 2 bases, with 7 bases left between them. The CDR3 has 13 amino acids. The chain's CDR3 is CASSSGPTDTQYF. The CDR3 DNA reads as TGTGCCAGCAGCTCAGGTCCCACAGATACGCAGTATTTT.

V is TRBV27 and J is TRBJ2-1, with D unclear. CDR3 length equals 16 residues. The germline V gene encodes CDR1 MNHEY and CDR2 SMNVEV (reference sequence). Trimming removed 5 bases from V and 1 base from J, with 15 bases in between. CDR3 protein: CASSPSTPGSYNEQFF. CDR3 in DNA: TGTGCCAGCAGTCCTAGTACGCCGGGTTCCTACAATGAGCAGTTCTTC.

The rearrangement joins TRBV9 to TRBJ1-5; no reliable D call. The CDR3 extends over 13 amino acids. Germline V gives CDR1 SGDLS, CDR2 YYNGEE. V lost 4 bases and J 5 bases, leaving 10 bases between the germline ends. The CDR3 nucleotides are TGTGCCAGCAGCCTAGGTAGTGATCAGCCCCAGCATTTT. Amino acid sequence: CASSLGSDQPQHF.